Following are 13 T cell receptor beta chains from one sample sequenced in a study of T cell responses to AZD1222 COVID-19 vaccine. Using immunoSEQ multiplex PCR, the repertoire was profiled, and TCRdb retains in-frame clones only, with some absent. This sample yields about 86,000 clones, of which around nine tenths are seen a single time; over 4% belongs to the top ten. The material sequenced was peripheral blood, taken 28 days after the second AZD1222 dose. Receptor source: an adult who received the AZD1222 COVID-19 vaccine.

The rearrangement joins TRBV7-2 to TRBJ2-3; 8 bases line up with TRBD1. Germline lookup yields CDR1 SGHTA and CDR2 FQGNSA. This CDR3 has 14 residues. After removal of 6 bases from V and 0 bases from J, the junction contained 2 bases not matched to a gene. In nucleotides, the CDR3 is TGTGCCAGCAGAAGGACAGGGAGCACAGATACGCAGTATTTT. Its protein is CASRRTGSTDTQYF.

This CDR3 reads CASSPQRGGISVDTQYF. The CDR3 bases are TGTGCCAGCAGTCCCCAGAGGGGGGGCATATCTGTAGATACGCAGTATTTT. The gene calls are TRBV27 and TRBJ2-3, with D possibly matching TRBD2 (7 bases). CDR3 size: 17 residues. V gave up 5 bases and J gave up 5 bases, with 23 bases separating them. Germline V gives CDR1 MNHEY, CDR2 SMNVEV (reference sequence).

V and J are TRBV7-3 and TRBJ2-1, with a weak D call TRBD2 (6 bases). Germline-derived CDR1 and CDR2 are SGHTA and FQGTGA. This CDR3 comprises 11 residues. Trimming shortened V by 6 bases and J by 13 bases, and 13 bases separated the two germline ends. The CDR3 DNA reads TGTGCCAGCAGGTCCGGGACTCTTCAGTTCTTC. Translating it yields CASRSGTLQFF.

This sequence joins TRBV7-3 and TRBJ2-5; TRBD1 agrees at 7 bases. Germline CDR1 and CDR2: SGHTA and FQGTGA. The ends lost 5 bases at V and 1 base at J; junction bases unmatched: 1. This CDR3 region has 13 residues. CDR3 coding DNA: TGTGCCAGCAGCCGGGACAGCCAAGAGACCCAGTACTTC. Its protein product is CASSRDSQETQYF. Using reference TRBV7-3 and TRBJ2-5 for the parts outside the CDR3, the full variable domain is GAGVSQTPSNKVTEKGKYVELRCDPISGHTALYWYRQSLGQGPEFLIYFQGTGAADDSGLPNDRFFAVRPEGSVSTLKIQRTERGDSAVYLCASSRDSQETQYFGPGTRLLVL.

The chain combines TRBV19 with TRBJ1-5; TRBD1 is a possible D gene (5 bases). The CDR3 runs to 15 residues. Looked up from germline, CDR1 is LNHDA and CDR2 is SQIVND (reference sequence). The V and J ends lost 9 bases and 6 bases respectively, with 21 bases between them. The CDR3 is CASMDTLGFGQPQHF. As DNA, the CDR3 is TGTGCCAGCATGGACACACTCGGGTTTGGTCAGCCCCAGCATTTT.

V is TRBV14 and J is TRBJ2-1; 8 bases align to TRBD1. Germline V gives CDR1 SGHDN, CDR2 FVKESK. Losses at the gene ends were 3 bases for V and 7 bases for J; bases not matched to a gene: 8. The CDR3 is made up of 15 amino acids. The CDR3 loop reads CASSHLDRAVNEQFF. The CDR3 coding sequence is TGTGCCAGCAGCCACTTGGACAGGGCCGTGAATGAGCAGTTCTTC.

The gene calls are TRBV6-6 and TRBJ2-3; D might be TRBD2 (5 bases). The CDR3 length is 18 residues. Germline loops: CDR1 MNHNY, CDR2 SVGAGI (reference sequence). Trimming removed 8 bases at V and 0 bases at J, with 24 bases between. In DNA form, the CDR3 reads TGTGCCAGCTGTCTGGACTGGTATACCGGAGCTAGCACAGATACGCAGTATTTT. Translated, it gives CASCLDWYTGASTDTQYF.

The CDR3 DNA follows: TGTGCCAGCAGCTTAGTTTCGGGGGTCGGGAACACTGAAGCTTTCTTT. It is translated as CASSLVSGVGNTEAFF. This chain uses TRBV7-8 with TRBJ1-1, with D tentatively TRBD1 (5 bases). The CDR3 length is 16 residues. Trimming removed 1 base from V and 1 base from J, with 13 bases in between. Germline assignment: CDR1 SGHVS and CDR2 FQNEAQ.

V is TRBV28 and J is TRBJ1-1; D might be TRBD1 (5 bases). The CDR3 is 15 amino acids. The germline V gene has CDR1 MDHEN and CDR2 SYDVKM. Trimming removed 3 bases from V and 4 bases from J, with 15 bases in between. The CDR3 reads CASSFRRGHGTEAFF. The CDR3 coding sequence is TGTGCCAGCAGTTTTAGGCGGGGCCACGGCACTGAAGCTTTCTTT.

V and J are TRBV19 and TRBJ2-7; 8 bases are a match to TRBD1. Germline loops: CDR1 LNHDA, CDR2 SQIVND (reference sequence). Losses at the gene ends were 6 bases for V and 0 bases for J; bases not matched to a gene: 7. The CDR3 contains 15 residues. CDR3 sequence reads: CASRNRGRNSYEQYF. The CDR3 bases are TGTGCCAGTAGGAACAGGGGGAGGAACTCCTACGAGCAGTACTTC. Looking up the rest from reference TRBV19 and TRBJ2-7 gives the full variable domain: DGGITQSPKYLFRKEGQNVTLSCEQNLNHDAMYWYRQDPGQGLRLIYYSQIVNDFQKGDIAEGYSVSREKKESFPLTVTSAQKNPTAFYLCASRNRGRNSYEQYFGPGTRLTVT.

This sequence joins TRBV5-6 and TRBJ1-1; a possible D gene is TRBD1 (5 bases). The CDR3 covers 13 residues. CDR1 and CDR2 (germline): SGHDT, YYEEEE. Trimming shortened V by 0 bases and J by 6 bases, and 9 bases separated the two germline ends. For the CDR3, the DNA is TGTGCCAGCAGCTTGGGTACGGGGGCTGAAGCTTTCTTT. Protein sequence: CASSLGTGAEAFF.

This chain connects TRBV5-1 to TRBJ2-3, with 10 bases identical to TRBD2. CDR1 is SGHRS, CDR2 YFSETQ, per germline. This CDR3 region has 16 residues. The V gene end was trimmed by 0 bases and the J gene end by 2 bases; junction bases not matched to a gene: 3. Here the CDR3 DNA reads TGCGCCAGCAGCTTGGCCCTAGCGGGGGACACAGATACGCAGTATTTT. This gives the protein CASSLALAGDTDTQYF.

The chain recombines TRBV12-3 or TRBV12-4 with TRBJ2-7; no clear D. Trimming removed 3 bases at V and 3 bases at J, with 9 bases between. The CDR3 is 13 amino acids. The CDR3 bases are TGTGCCAGCAGTTTGTCCACCTTCTACGAGCAGTACTTC. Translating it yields CASSLSTFYEQYF.